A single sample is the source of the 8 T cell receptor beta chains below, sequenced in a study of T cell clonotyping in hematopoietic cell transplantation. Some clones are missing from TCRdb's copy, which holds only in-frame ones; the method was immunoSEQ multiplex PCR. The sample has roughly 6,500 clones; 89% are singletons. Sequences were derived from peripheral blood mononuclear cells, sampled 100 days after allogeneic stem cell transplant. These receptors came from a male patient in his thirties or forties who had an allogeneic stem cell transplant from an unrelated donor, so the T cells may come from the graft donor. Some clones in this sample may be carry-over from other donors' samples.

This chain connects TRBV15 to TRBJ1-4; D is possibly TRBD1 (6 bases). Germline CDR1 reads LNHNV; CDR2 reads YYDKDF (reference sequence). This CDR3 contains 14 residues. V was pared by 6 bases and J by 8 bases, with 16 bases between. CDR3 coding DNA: TGTGCCACCAGTAAAACAGGGCTGTGGGAAAAACTGTTTTTT. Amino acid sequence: CATSKTGLWEKLFF.

In DNA, the CDR3 is TGTGCCAGCCAGGGGCAGCCTAACACCGGGGAGCTGTTTTTT. This translates into CASQGQPNTGELFF. The chain is built from TRBV5-5 and TRBJ2-2; D might be TRBD1 (6 bases). The V end was cut by 7 bases, the J end by 2 bases, with 12 bases between. CDR1 is SGHKS, CDR2 YYEKEE, per germline (reference sequence). The CDR3 covers 14 residues.

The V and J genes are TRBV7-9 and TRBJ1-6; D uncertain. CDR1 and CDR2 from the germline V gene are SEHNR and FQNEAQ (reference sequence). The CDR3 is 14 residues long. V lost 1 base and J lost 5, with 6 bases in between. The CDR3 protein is CASSLVGDNSPLHF. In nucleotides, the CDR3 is TGTGCCAGCAGCTTAGTAGGCGATAATTCACCCCTCCACTTT.

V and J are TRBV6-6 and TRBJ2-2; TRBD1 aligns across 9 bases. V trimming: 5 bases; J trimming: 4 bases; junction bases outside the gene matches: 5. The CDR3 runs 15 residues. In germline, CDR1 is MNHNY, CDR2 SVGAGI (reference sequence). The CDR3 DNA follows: TGTGCCAGCAGTAGAGGACAGGGGTCCACCGGGGAGCTGTTTTTT. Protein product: CASSRGQGSTGELFF.

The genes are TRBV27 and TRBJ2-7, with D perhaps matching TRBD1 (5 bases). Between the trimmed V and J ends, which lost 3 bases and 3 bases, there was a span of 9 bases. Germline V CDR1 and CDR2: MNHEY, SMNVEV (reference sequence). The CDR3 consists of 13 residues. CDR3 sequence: CASSFAGHYEQYF. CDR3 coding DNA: TGTGCCAGCAGTTTCGCAGGACACTACGAGCAGTACTTC.

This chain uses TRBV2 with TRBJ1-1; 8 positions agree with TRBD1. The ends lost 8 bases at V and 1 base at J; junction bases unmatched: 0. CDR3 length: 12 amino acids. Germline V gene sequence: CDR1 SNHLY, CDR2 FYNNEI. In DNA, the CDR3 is TGTGCCAGCGGGACAGGGAACACTGAAGCTTTCTTT. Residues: CASGTGNTEAFF.

CDR3: CASGLVIIRDGEYQETQYF. In nucleotides, the CDR3 is TGTGCTAGTGGTTTGGTGATTATCCGGGACGGAGAGTACCAAGAGACCCAGTACTTC. The chain is built from TRBV12-5 and TRBJ2-5, with D possibly being TRBD1 or TRBD2 (5 bases each). CDR3 size: 19 residues. Germline lookup yields CDR1 LGHNT and CDR2 FRNRAP. Trimming removed 0 bases at V and 0 bases at J, with 20 bases between. Filled out from reference TRBV12-5 and TRBJ2-5, the complete variable domain reads DARVTQTPRHKVTEMGQEVTMRCQPILGHNTVFWYRQTMMQGLELLAYFRNRAPLDDSGMPKDRFSAEMPDATLATLKIQPSEPRDSAVYFCASGLVIIRDGEYQETQYFGPGTRLLVL.

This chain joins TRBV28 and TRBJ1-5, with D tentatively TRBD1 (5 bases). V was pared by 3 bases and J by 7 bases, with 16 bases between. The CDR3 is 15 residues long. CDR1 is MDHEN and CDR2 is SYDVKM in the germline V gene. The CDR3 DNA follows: TGTGCCAGCAGTTTCATCGGGGCTAAGAGGCAGCCCCAGCATTTT. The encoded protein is CASSFIGAKRQPQHF.